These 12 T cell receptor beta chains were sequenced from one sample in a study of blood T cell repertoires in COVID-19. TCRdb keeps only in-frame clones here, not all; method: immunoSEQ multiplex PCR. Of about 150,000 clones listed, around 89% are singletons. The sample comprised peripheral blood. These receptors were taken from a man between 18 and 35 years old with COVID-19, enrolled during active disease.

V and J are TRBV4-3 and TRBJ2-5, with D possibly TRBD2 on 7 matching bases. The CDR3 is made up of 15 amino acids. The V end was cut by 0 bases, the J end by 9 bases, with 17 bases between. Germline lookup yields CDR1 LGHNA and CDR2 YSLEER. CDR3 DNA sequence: TGCGCCAGCAGCCAAGATATGCCAGGGGCGGGGGCCCAGTACTTC. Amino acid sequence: CASSQDMPGAGAQYF.

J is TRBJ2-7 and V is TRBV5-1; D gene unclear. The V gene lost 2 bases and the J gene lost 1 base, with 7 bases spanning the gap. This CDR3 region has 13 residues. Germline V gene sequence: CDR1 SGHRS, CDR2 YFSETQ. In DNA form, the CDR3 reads TGCGCCAGCAGCTTAACAGAGTCCTACGAGCAGTACTTC. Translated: CASSLTESYEQYF.

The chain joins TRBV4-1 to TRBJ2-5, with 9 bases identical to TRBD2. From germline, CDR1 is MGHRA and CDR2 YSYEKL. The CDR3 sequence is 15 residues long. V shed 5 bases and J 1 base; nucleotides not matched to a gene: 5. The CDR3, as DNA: TGCGCCAGCAGCGGCGGTAGCGGGGGCCAAGAGACCCAGTACTTC. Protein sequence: CASSGGSGGQETQYF.

For the CDR3, the DNA is TGTGCCAGCTCCTTCGACAGGGTCCAAGAGACCCAGTACTTC. Encoded protein: CASSFDRVQETQYF. The J gene is TRBJ2-5, the V gene TRBV18; 7 bases match TRBD1. Trimming at V came to 6 bases and at J to 1 base, leaving 5 bases not matched to a gene. The germline gives CDR1 KGHSH, CDR2 LQKENI. This CDR3 region has 14 residues.

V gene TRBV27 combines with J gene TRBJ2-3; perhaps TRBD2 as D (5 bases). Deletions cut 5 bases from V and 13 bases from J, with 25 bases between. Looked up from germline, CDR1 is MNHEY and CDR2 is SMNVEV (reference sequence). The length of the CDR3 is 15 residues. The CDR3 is CASSDRDTVPLREYF. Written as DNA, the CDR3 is TGTGCCAGCAGTGACCGGGATACTGTTCCCCTTAGGGAGTATTTT.

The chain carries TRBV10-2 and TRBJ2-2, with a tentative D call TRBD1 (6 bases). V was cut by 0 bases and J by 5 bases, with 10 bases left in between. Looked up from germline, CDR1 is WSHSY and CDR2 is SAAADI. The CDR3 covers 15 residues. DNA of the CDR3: TGCGCCAGCAGTGAGTCAGGGGGTTGGACCGGGGAGCTGTTTTTT. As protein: CASSESGGWTGELFF.

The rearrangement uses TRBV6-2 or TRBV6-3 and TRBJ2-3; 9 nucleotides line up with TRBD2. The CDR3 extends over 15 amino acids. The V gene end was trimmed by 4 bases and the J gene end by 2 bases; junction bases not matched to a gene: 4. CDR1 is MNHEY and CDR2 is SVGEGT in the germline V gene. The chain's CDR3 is CASSFLAGTTDTQYF. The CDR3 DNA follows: TGTGCCAGCAGTTTCCTAGCGGGAACCACAGATACGCAGTATTTT.

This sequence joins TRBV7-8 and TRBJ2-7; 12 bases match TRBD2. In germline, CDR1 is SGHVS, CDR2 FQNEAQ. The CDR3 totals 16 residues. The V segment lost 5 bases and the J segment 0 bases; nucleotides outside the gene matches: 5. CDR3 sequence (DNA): TGTGCCAGCAGCCGAGGACTAGCGGGGTACTCCTACGAGCAGTACTTC. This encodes CASSRGLAGYSYEQYF.

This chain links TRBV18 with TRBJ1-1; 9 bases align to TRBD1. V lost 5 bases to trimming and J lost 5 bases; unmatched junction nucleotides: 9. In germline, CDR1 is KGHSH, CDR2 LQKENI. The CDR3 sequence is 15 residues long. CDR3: CASSVLQGAGTEAFF. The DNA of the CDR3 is TGTGCCAGCTCAGTCCTACAGGGGGCAGGGACTGAAGCTTTCTTT.

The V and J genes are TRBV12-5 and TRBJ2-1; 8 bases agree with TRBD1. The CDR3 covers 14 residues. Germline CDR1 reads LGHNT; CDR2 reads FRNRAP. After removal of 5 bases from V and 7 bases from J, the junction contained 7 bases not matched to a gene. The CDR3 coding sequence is TGTGCTAGTGGTCCGTGGACAGGGATGAATGAGCAGTTCTTC. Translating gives CASGPWTGMNEQFF.

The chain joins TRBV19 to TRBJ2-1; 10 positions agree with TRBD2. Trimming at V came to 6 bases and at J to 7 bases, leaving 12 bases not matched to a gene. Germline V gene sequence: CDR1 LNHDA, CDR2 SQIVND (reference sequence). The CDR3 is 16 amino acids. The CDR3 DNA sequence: TGTGCCAGTAGCCCCCCGGGAGCGGGAGGGACGAATGAGCAGTTCTTC. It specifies CASSPPGAGGTNEQFF.

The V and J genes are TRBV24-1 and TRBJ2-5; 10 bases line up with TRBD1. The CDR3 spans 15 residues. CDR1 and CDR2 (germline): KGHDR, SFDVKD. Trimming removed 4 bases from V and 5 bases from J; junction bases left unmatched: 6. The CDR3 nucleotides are TGTGCCACCAGTGACCCGACAGGGGGCAGCGAGACCCAGTACTTC. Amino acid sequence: CATSDPTGGSETQYF.